Listed below are T cell receptor beta chains from one sample, sequenced in a study of response to subunit inactivated influenza vaccine. TCRdb reprocessed the RT-PCR reads via MiXCR and lists one record per CDR3 protein. The table has hundreds of thousands of distinct CDR3 sequences, about a fifth seen once; the top ten hold roughly 10%. The sample consisted of PBMCs from blood, taken approximately 5 days after vaccination. The receptors were sampled from a man in his forties or fifties who received an inactivated influenza vaccine. Both conserved end residues are part of each CDR3. The D gene is left open where the match is weak. Size values are once, few and many counts, or a class for expanded clones, and some rows have none.

clone_size d_call j_call v_call cdr3_nt cdr3_aa
few . TRBJ2-5 TRBV7-2 TGTGCCAGCAGCTATTTTGGGCGGTACCAAGAGACCCAGTACTTC CASSYFGRYQETQYF
once . TRBJ2-7 TRBV5-4 TGTGCCAGCAGCTCAGGGGACACCTCCTACGAGCAGTACTTC CASSSGDTSYEQYF
few TRBD2 TRBJ2-7 TRBV5-1 TGCGCCAGCAGCCCGTCTACTAGCGGGAGGGCCTACGAGCAGTACTTC CASSPSTSGRAYEQYF
many . TRBJ2-7 TRBV20-1 TGCAGTGCTAGAAAGACCCTAGGCGGGGTCGAGCAGTACTTC CSARKTLGGVEQYF
. TRBD2 TRBJ2-2 TRBV7-2 TGTGCCAGCAGTTTAGCGGGGACTAGGCCTTTCACCGGGGAGCTGTTTTTT CASSLAGTRPFTGELFF
few . TRBJ2-7 TRBV6-2/TRBV6-3 TGTGCCAGCAGTTACTCCCTCGGGGGAGGAACCTACGAGCAGTACTTC CASSYSLGGGTYEQYF
. TRBD2 TRBJ2-3 TRBV28 TGTGCCAGCAGTTTATCTACTAGCGGGGGCACCAAGGATACGCAGTATTTT CASSLSTSGGTKDTQYF
. . TRBJ2-7 TRBV4-3 TGCGCCAGCAGCCAAGATCCCTACTACGAGCAGTACTTC CASSQDPYYEQYF
once . TRBJ2-5 TRBV20-1 TGCAGTGCCAGACAAAGCGGGACAAGACAAGAGACCCAGTACTTC CSARQSGTRQETQYF
few . TRBJ1-3 TRBV20-1 TGCAGCGCGACAGGAATCTCTGGAAACACCATATATTTT CSATGISGNTIYF
. . TRBJ2-7 TRBV5-5 TGTGCCAGCAGCTTGTTGGAGCAGGGGCCCCACGAGCAGTACTTC CASSLLEQGPHEQYF
. . TRBJ2-3 TRBV7-2 TGTGCCAGCAGCCCCCAGGTTTTCACAGATACGCAGTATTTT CASSPQVFTDTQYF
few TRBD1 TRBJ1-1 TRBV28 TGTGCCAGCAGTTCCCTCATCAGGGGGCTGGGCACTGAAGCTTTCTTT CASSSLIRGLGTEAFF
. . TRBJ2-7 TRBV6-5 TGTGCCAGCAGTTACCTGTCAGGAGCTAGGGAGCAGTACTTC CASSYLSGAREQYF
. TRBD2 TRBJ2-2 TRBV10-2 TGCGCCAGCAGTCCAATAGGACTAGCGGGAGACACCGGGGAGCTGTTTTTT CASSPIGLAGDTGELFF
. . TRBJ2-1 TRBV15 TGTGCCACCAGCAGAGATCGCAATCCGCCCTACAATGAGCAGTTCTTC CATSRDRNPPYNEQFF
many . TRBJ2-7 TRBV6-5 TGTGCCAGCAGTTATGGTTCGCCCCGAACCTACGAGCAGTACTTC CASSYGSPRTYEQYF
. . TRBJ2-7 TRBV20-1 TGCAGTGCTAGAAAGGTATACGAGCAGTACTTC CSARKVYEQYF
. TRBD2 TRBJ2-7 TRBV6-2/TRBV6-3 TGTGCCAGCAGCGCCGGCACTAGCGGGAGGGCCGTCTACGAGCAGTACTTC CASSAGTSGRAVYEQYF
. . TRBJ2-7 TRBV12-3/TRBV12-4 TGTGCCAGCAGTCGAAACCCAGGGACAGCGGGGGAGCAGTACTTC CASSRNPGTAGEQYF
many . TRBJ2-2 TRBV5-1 TGTGCCAGCAGCTTACAGGGCGCCGGGGAGCTGTTTTTT CASSLQGAGELFF
. TRBD1 TRBJ1-1 TRBV24-1 TGTGCCACCAGTGAGTCCGGGACAGGGGGAGCTTTCTTT CATSESGTGGAFF
many . TRBJ2-3 TRBV28 TGTGCCAGCAGTTTAGGGGCTCTTCGGTCAGATACGCAGTATTTT CASSLGALRSDTQYF
few . TRBJ1-5 TRBV28 TGTGCCAGCAGCATGGGACCGAATCAGCCCCAGCATTTT CASSMGPNQPQHF
many . TRBJ2-3 TRBV28 TGTGCCAGCAAAGACGGAAATACAGATACGCAGTATTTT CASKDGNTDTQYF
. . TRBJ2-7 TRBV30 TGTGCCTGGGGAGACATCACTTCCTACGAGCAGTACTTC CAWGDITSYEQYF
. . TRBJ2-2 TRBV4-2 TGTGCCAGCAGCCAAGAGCCTCTCCTGAACACCGGGGAGCTGTTTTTT CASSQEPLLNTGELFF
. TRBD2 TRBJ2-7 TRBV9 TGTGCCAGCAGCACCGGGACTAGCGTCGAGCAGTACTTC CASSTGTSVEQYF
. TRBD2 TRBJ2-1 TRBV28 TGTGCCAGCATGGGAGTAGCGGGAGTAGGGTACAATGAGCAGTTCTTC CASMGVAGVGYNEQFF
. . TRBJ2-7 TRBV20-1 TGCAGTGCTAGCCAGGGCGGTTGGGACTACGAGCAGTACTTC CSASQGGWDYEQYF
many . TRBJ2-6 TRBV7-9 TGTGCCAGCAGCTTAGGGGGGACGGGGGCCAACGTCCTGACTTTC CASSLGGTGANVLTF
. . TRBJ1-6 TRBV14 TGTGCCAGCAGCCCTGCACAGTATAATTCACCCCTCCACTTT CASSPAQYNSPLHF
few . TRBJ1-5 TRBV7-2 TGTGCCAGCAGTTCCATGGGGGCTCGTGGCCAGCCCCAGCATTTT CASSSMGARGQPQHF
. . TRBJ2-7 TRBV6-2/TRBV6-3 TGTGCCAGCAGTTTCGGGTGGGACTCCTACGAGCAGTACTTC CASSFGWDSYEQYF
few TRBD2 TRBJ2-3 TRBV12-3/TRBV12-4 TGTGCCAGCAGCCCCACCTTATGGGGGGGGACGCAGTATTTT CASSPTLWGGTQYF
few . TRBJ2-1 TRBV4-3 TGCGCCAGCAGCCGTCGGGGGAGCTCCTACAATGAGCAGTTCTTC CASSRRGSSYNEQFF
. TRBD2 TRBJ2-1 TRBV4-3 TGCGCCAGCAGCCAAGCGCCTAGCGGGGGGGCCAATGAGCAGTTCTTC CASSQAPSGGANEQFF
few TRBD2 TRBJ2-3 TRBV7-2 TGTGCCAGCAGTGCTAATAGCGGGGGTACAGATACGCAGTATTTT CASSANSGGTDTQYF
. . TRBJ2-6 TRBV12-3/TRBV12-4 TGTGCCAGCAGTTTCCTTCTTGGGGCAGGAAAACCCGGTAAGGGGGCCAACGTCCTGACTTTC CASSFLLGAGKPGKGANVLTF
. . TRBJ1-4 TRBV5-1 TGCGCCAGCAGCTTGGATCCGGGACTACCACGGGAAAAACTGTTTTTT CASSLDPGLPREKLFF
few . TRBJ2-3 TRBV9 TGTGCCAGCAGCGTAGAGTTGGGTAGCACAGATACGCAGTATTTT CASSVELGSTDTQYF
. TRBD1 TRBJ2-7 TRBV15 TGTGCCACCAGCAAGGACAGGGGTCTATCCTACGAGCAGTACTTC CATSKDRGLSYEQYF
few TRBD1 TRBJ2-3 TRBV5-1 TGCGCCAGCAGCTTGGTGGGGACAGGGAACACAGATACGCAGTATTTT CASSLVGTGNTDTQYF
few . TRBJ2-3 TRBV4-3 TGCGCCAGCAGCCAAGATTTGGGGGACACTTCCACAGATACGCAGTATTTT CASSQDLGDTSTDTQYF
. . TRBJ2-5 TRBV11-2 TGTGCCAGCAGCTCCCAGTTGGGGGAGGCGGAGACCCAGTACTTC CASSSQLGEAETQYF
. TRBD2 TRBJ2-1 TRBV20-1 TGCAGTGCTCCCGCGGGAGTCAATGAGCAGTTCTTC CSAPAGVNEQFF
. . TRBJ2-7 TRBV20-1 TGCAGTGCTAGTGTCGACGAGCAGTACTTC CSASVDEQYF
few . TRBJ2-4 TRBV6-1 TGCGCCAGCAGCCCAACACTAGCCAAAAACATTCAGTACTTC CASSPTLAKNIQYF
few TRBD1 TRBJ1-1 TRBV5-1 TGCGCCAGCAGCAAATCAGGGGGCAACACTGAAGCTTTCTTT CASSKSGGNTEAFF
. . TRBJ2-1 TRBV5-1 TGCGCCAGCAGTCGGCGGGCAGTATACAATGAGCAGTTCTTC CASSRRAVYNEQFF
many TRBD1 TRBJ1-4 TRBV7-9 TGTGCCAGCAGCTTAGCGCTGGGACAGGGGAGTGAAAAACTGTTTTTT CASSLALGQGSEKLFF
. TRBD2 TRBJ2-1 TRBV7-2 TGTGCCAGCAGCTTAGCGGGTCGGCTAGCGGGAGATAGTGCGGCCTACAATGAGCAGTTCTTC CASSLAGRLAGDSAAYNEQFF
many TRBD1 TRBJ2-7 TRBV12-3/TRBV12-4 TGTGCCAGCAGTGCCGGGACAGGGGTAAGCCGAGTCTACGAGCAGTACTTC CASSAGTGVSRVYEQYF
few TRBD1 TRBJ1-5 TRBV27 TGTGCCAGCAGTCGCGACAGGGGGAGCCAGCCCCAGCATTTT CASSRDRGSQPQHF
many . TRBJ2-4 TRBV9 TGTGCCAGCAGCGTAGACGGGGTAGCCAAAAACATTCAGTACTTC CASSVDGVAKNIQYF
few TRBD1 TRBJ2-2 TRBV4-3 TGCGCCAGCAGCCAAGACAGGGGGCTAAACACCGGGGAGCTGTTTTTT CASSQDRGLNTGELFF
. . TRBJ1-5 TRBV7-9 TGTGCCAGCAGCCAGCAGGGGTCCCAGCCCCAGCATTTT CASSQQGSQPQHF